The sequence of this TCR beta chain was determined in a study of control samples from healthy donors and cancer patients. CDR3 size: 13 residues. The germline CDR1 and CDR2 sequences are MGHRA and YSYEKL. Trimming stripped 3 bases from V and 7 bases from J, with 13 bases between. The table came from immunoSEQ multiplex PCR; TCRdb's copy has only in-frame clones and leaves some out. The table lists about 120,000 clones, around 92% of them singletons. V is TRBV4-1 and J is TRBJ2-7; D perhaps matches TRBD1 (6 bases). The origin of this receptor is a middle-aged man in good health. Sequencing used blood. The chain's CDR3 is CASSQLQGWEQYF. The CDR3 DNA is TGCGCCAGCAGCCAGTTACAGGGATGGGAGCAGTACTTC.